One sample yielded the 18 T cell receptor beta chains listed below, sequenced in a study of shared clonotypes between healthy human individuals. The method was immunoSEQ multiplex PCR; TCRdb's version includes in-frame clones alone and lacks a portion of them. The top ten clones hold approximately 0.067% of a sample with about 520,000 clones, approximately 95% of them seen once. The sample was naive CD4+ T cells sorted from blood. The subset denotes: CD45RA+ positively selected. The receptors originated from a woman in her twenties or thirties in good health.

V and J are TRBV11-2 and TRBJ2-1, with 7 nucleotides matching TRBD2. Germline V gives CDR1 SGHAT, CDR2 FQNNGV. With 7 bases clipped from V and 6 bases from J, the junction kept 12 bases outside the gene matches. The CDR3 extends over 15 amino acids. The CDR3 loop is CASTHFRAGRNEQFF. DNA for the CDR3: TGTGCCAGCACCCATTTCCGAGCGGGACGCAATGAGCAGTTCTTC.

The chain combines TRBV28 with TRBJ2-7; 9 bases agree with TRBD2. The length of the CDR3 is 14 residues. The germline V gene has CDR1 MDHEN and CDR2 SYDVKM. CDR3 protein: CAVEAGGPSYEQYF. The DNA for the CDR3 is TGTGCAGTAGAAGCGGGAGGACCTTCCTACGAGCAGTACTTC.

The chain recombines TRBV27 with TRBJ2-6; D gene uncertain. CDR1 and CDR2 (germline): MNHEY, SMNVEV (reference sequence). V dropped 5 bases and J dropped 0 bases, with 5 bases sitting between them. The CDR3 is 14 amino acids. CDR3 in amino acids: CASSKSSGANVLTF. Written as DNA, the CDR3 is TGTGCCAGCAGTAAAAGCTCTGGGGCCAACGTCCTGACTTTC.

This chain connects TRBV7-6 to TRBJ2-5; TRBD1 matches at 8 bases. Germline V gives CDR1 SGHVS, CDR2 FNYEAQ. The CDR3 has 15 amino acids. After removal of 5 bases from V and 5 bases from J, the junction contained 10 bases not matched to a gene. The CDR3 spells CASSLGTGLPETQYF. The CDR3 region has the DNA TGTGCCAGCAGCCTCGGGACAGGCCTACCTGAGACCCAGTACTTC.

This rearrangement joins TRBV29-1 to TRBJ1-2, with D perhaps TRBD1 (6 bases). V shed 4 bases and J shed 2 bases, with 11 bases lying between them. CDR1 and CDR2 from the germline V gene are SQVTM and ANQGSEA. The CDR3 is 13 amino acids. DNA for the CDR3: TGCAGCGTTGTCCGACAGGAGAACTATGGCTACACCTTC. Translation: CSVVRQENYGYTF.

This clone has more than one count but fewer than ten. The V call is TRBV25-1, the J call TRBJ1-1; perhaps TRBD1 as D (5 bases). Per the germline V gene, CDR1 is MGHDK and CDR2 is SYGVNS. Deletions cut 2 bases from V and 7 bases from J, with 8 bases between. This CDR3 has 12 residues. In DNA form, the CDR3 reads TGTGCCAGCAGTGAAACAGGTATTGAAGCTTTCTTT. Translating gives CASSETGIEAFF.

This chain joins TRBV4-1 and TRBJ2-5; D uncertain. Trimming removed 1 base from V and 3 bases from J, with 9 bases in between. The CDR3 is 14 residues long. From germline, CDR1 is MGHRA and CDR2 YSYEKL. DNA for the CDR3: TGCGCCAGCAGCCAAGCACGGCCGGAAGAGACCCAGTACTTC. Translated, it gives CASSQARPEETQYF.

The gene calls are TRBV10-1 and TRBJ2-2; 14 bases match TRBD2. CDR1 is WNHNN, CDR2 SYGVQD, per germline (reference sequence). V lost 2 bases and J lost 4; bases outside the gene matches: 6. CDR3 size: 18 residues. Here the CDR3 reads CASSERLAGGHGTGELFF. The CDR3 DNA reads as TGCGCCAGCAGTGAGAGACTAGCGGGAGGGCATGGCACCGGGGAGCTGTTTTTT.

The V and J genes are TRBV25-1 and TRBJ1-1, with 8 bases matching TRBD1. The germline V gene encodes CDR1 MGHDK and CDR2 SYGVNS. CDR3 length: 13 residues. V gave up 2 bases and J gave up 11 bases; unmatched junction bases: 7. CDR3: CASSEGQGARAFF. The CDR3, as DNA: TGTGCCAGCAGTGAAGGCCAGGGGGCGCGGGCTTTCTTT.

CDR3: CSVVAPAAGVDTEAFF. CDR3 DNA sequence: TGCAGCGTTGTAGCCCCAGCGGCAGGGGTCGACACTGAAGCTTTCTTT. The V call is TRBV29-1, the J call TRBJ1-1, with D possibly being TRBD1 (6 bases). Trimming left V 4 bases short and J 3 bases short, with 21 bases between. Germline CDR1 reads SQVTM; CDR2 reads ANQGSEA. This CDR3 is built from 16 residues.

The chain is built from TRBV28 and TRBJ2-7; D unresolved. V lost 2 bases and J lost 1, with 15 bases in between. This CDR3 has 16 amino acids. CDR1 MDHEN and CDR2 SYDVKM come from the germline V gene. The CDR3 DNA sequence: TGTGCCAGCAGTTTAATCTCCCGCGCTACGTCCTACGAGCAGTACTTC. It yields the protein CASSLISRATSYEQYF.

CDR3 sequence: CASSEFLAGGPHEQFF. The CDR3 nucleotides read TGCGCCAGCAGTGAGTTTCTAGCGGGAGGGCCTCATGAGCAGTTCTTC. The chain combines TRBV10-2 with TRBJ2-1, with 12 bases matching TRBD2. CDR1 and CDR2 (germline): WSHSY, SAAADI. V dropped 1 base and J dropped 8; count of bases not matched to a gene: 6. This CDR3 comprises 16 residues.

This chain connects TRBV28 to TRBJ2-7; possibly TRBD1 for D (6 bases). CDR1 and CDR2 (germline): MDHEN, SYDVKM. Trimming took 5 bases from V and 0 from J, leaving 14 bases between them. The CDR3 runs to 15 residues. CDR3 protein: CASSAGQPISYEQYF. CDR3 sequence (DNA): TGTGCCAGCAGTGCCGGACAGCCTATCTCCTACGAGCAGTACTTC. The entire variable domain, with the rest obtained from reference TRBV28 and TRBJ2-7, is as follows: DVKVTQSSRYLVKRTGEKVFLECVQDMDHENMFWYRQDPGLGLRLIYFSYDVKMKEKGDIPEGYSVSREKKERFSLILESASTNQTSMYLCASSAGQPISYEQYFGPGTRLTVT.

The chain recombines TRBV5-1 with TRBJ2-1; TRBD2 agrees at 11 bases. Germline loops: CDR1 SGHRS, CDR2 YFSETQ. The CDR3 has 16 amino acids. With V trimmed by 3 bases and J by 7 bases, 9 bases remained unmatched. The CDR3 loop is CASSSPSTSGKNEQFF. The CDR3 DNA reads as TGCGCCAGCAGCTCTCCATCGACTAGCGGGAAGAATGAGCAGTTCTTC.

The chain joins TRBV2 to TRBJ1-6; the D is unclear. V was shortened by 7 bases and J by 5 bases, with 6 bases between the two germline ends. CDR1 and CDR2 from the germline V gene are SNHLY and FYNNEI. The CDR3 runs 12 residues. CDR3 bases: TGTGCCAGCATGGAGGATAATTCACCCCTCCACTTT. It is translated as CASMEDNSPLHF.

The chain employs TRBV7-2 and TRBJ2-1, with D maybe TRBD1 (6 bases). The V gene's germline CDR1 is SGHTA and CDR2 FQGNSA. CDR3 size: 15 residues. Trimming pared 5 bases from V and 0 bases from J, leaving 11 bases between. CDR3 amino acids: CASSPRGSSYNEQFF. The CDR3 DNA is TGTGCCAGCAGCCCCAGGGGAAGCTCCTACAATGAGCAGTTCTTC.

The chain uses TRBV10-3 and TRBJ2-1; no reliable D call. Germline V lookup: CDR1 ENHRY, CDR2 SYGVKD. Trimming took 4 bases from V and 5 from J, leaving 12 bases between them. The CDR3 length is 14 residues. The CDR3 nucleotides are TGTGCCATCAGTGCGAATATAGGGAACAATGAGCAGTTCTTC. It yields the protein CAISANIGNNEQFF.

Concerning this clone: The sample contains more than one DNA sequence encoding this CDR3. The CDR3 nucleotides are TGTGCCAGCAGTCGGACAGGGGACTATGGCTACACCTTC. The encoded protein is CASSRTGDYGYTF. V gene TRBV6-5 combines with J gene TRBJ1-2, with 9 bases matching TRBD1. The CDR3 length is 13 residues. V shed 5 bases, J shed 3 bases, and the junction held 1 base outside the gene matches. Germline assignment: CDR1 MNHEY and CDR2 SVGAGI.